This TCR beta chain derives from a study of blood T cell repertoires in COVID-19. Under the authors' procedure: Counts of nucleated cells, estimated from reference gene primer amplification, were obtained. Sequenced by immunoSEQ multiplex PCR; TCRdb stores in-frame clones only, minus some. The D gene and trimming were derived from the DNA, and the V and J assignments and clone size from that table. The profile covers 250,000 to 300,000 clones, with 86% appearing a single time and roughly 12% taken by the ten largest. J was trimmed by 7 bases and V by 4 bases; bases with no gene match: 11. Germline values: CDR1 SGDLS, CDR2 YYNGEE. This CDR3 spans 15 amino acids.

The source of this sequence is a woman aged 25 to 45 with COVID-19, enrolled during active disease. The chain carries TRBV9 and TRBJ2-7; the match to TRBD2 covers 10 bases. Specimen: peripheral blood. The CDR3 bases are TGTGCCAGCAGCAGGACTAGCGGACCTCCGGGGGAGCAGTACTTC. Residues: CASSRTSGPPGEQYF. The variable domain in full, completed from reference TRBV9 and TRBJ2-7, reads DSGVTQTPKHLITATGQRVTLRCSPRSGDLSVYWYQQSLDQGLQFLIQYYNGEERAKGNILERFSAQQFPDLHSELNLSSLELGDSALYFCASSRTSGPPGEQYFGPGTRLTVT.